This T cell receptor (beta chain) was captured in a study of blood T cell repertoires in COVID-19. Looking at the study overall: The United States, Italy and Spain provided the acute and convalescent COVID-19 samples. Sample material is recorded as cDNA or gDNA derived from T cells, B-cell-depleted T cells, or PBMCs.

Per the original data handling: Nucleated cell number was recorded as an estimate derived from reference gene primer amplification. The protocol was immunoSEQ multiplex PCR, while the TCRdb copy is restricted to in-frame clones and leaves out a portion. D and trimming were read from the DNA, whereas the V and J calls and clone size are those reported in that table. Of fewer than 65,000 clones in the sample, roughly 90% are singletons; the top ten hold around a tenth. Trimming removed 1 base from V and 3 bases from J; junction bases left unmatched: 2. Germline values: CDR1 MGHRA, CDR2 YSYEKL. The CDR3 covers 15 residues.

The genes are TRBV4-1 and TRBJ2-7; TRBD2 matches at 11 bases. The sample comprised peripheral blood. The receptor was isolated from a human donor with acute or convalescent COVID-19. The donor label of this sample is uncertain. The CDR3 DNA reads as TGCGCCAGCAGCCAAGTAGCGGGAGGGAACTACGAGCAGTACTTC. Its translation is CASSQVAGGNYEQYF.